This T cell receptor (beta chain) was recovered during a study of CD8 T cells in ankylosing spondylitis. Each TCR beta library was made by quantitative 5'-RACE that incorporated molecular barcodes. One entry per CDR3 protein, called by TCRdb with MiXCR from the 5' RACE reads. The table records almost 250,000 distinct CDR3 sequences, about 30% of them present only once. The CDR3 runs 12 residues. Trimming took off 4 bases at V and 12 bases at J, with 13 bases between the two ends. Input material: blood, either unsorted or a sorted T cell fraction (not recorded which). This chain links TRBV12-3 or TRBV12-4 with TRBJ2-1; D ambiguous. The source of this sequence is a male donor with ankylosing spondylitis or in good health (not recorded which). CDR3 region: CASSSAEKGQFF. CDR3 DNA: TGTGCCAGCAGTTCCGCAGAAAAAGGGCAGTTCTTC.